What follows describes a single T cell receptor beta chain. Its antigen is not identified. No patient escaped relapse after autologous stem cell transplantation, and brentuximab vedotin exposure varied. The CDR3 loop spans 15 amino acids. The ends lost 7 bases at V and 4 bases at J; junction bases unmatched: 8. Germline V gene lookup returns CDR1 MNHEY and CDR2 SVGAGI. This entry comes from a study of PD-1 blockade in classical Hodgkin lymphoma. Whole-study results and caveats: Significant TCR diversity gains by C4D1 occurred in CD4+ but not CD8+ cells. Baseline TCR diversity was reportedly lower in newly diagnosed patients than in healthy donors. It was reported as lower still in relapsed/refractory patients.

Repertoires were generated with immunoSEQ multiplex PCR, while TCRdb's copy carries only in-frame clones and drops some. This table has over 70,000 clones, 89% appearing once. This chain links TRBV6-5 with TRBJ2-1; 9 bases match TRBD1. The TCR originated in a human donor with classical Hodgkin lymphoma. Sequencing used peripheral blood mononuclear cells (PBMCs), obtained at baseline. The CDR3 protein is CASTGTGGRYNEQFF. The CDR3, as DNA: TGTGCCAGCACCGGAACAGGGGGCAGATACAATGAGCAGTTCTTC.